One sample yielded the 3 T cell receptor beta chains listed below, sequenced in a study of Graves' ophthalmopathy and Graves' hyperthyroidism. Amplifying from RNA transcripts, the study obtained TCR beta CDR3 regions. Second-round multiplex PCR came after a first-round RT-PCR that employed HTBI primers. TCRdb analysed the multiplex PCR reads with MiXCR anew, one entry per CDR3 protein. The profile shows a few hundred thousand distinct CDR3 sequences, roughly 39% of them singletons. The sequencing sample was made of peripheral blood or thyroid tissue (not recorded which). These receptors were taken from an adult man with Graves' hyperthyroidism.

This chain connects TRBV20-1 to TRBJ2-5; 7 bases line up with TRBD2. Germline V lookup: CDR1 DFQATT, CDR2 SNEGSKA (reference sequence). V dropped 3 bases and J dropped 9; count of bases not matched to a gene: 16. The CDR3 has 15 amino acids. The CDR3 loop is CSASTGGLSNQPQYF. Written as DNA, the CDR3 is TGCAGTGCTAGCACGGGAGGCTTGAGCAATCAGCCCCAGTACTTC.

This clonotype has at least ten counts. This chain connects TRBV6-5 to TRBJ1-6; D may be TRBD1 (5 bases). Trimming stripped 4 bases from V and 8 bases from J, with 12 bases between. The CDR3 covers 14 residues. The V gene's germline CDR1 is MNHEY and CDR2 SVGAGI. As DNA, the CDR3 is TGTGCCAGCAGTTTTGGCAGGGAGTATTCACCCCTCCACTTT. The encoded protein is CASSFGREYSPLHF.

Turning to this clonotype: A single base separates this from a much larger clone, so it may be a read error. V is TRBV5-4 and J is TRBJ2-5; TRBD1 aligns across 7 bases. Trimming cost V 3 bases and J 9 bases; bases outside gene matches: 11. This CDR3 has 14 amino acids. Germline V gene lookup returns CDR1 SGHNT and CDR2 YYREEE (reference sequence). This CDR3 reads CASSWGTAKEAQYF. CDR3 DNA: TGTGCCAGCAGCTGGGGGACAGCAAAGGAGGCCCAGTACTTC. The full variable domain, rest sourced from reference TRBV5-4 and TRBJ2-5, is ETGVTQSPTHLIKTRGQQVTLRCSSQSGHNTVSWYQQALGQGPQFIFQYYREEENGRGNFPPRFSGLQFPNYSSELNVNALELDDSALYLCASSWGTAKEAQYFGPGTRLLVL.